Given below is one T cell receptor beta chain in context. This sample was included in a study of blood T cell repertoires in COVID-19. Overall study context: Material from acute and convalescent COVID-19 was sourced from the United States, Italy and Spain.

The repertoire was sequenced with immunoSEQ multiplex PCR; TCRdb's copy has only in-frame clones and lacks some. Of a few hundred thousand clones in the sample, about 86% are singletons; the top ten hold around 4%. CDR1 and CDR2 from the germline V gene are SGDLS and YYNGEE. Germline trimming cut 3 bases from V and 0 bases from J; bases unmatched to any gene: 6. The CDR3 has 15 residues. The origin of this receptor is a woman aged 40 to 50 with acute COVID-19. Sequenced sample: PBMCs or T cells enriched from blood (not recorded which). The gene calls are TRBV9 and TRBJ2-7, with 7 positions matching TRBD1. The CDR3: CASSAGQVFSYEQYF. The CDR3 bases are TGTGCCAGCAGCGCCGGACAGGTATTCTCCTACGAGCAGTACTTC.